The source of this T cell receptor (beta chain) is a study of cytomegalovirus exposure and HLA in healthy donors. Study-wide results and limits: According to the study, around 180 TCR beta chains were cytomegalovirus-associated.

The CDR3 sequence is 17 residues long. The ends lost 3 bases at V and 1 base at J; junction bases unmatched: 8. Germline-derived CDR1 and CDR2 are SGHAT and FQNNGV. Details on this clone: Its antigen is currently unknown.

The PCR had 60 Vbeta and 13 Jbeta primers. Sequencing used immunoSEQ multiplex PCR; TCRdb keeps in-frame clones, though not all of them. Of 100,000 to 150,000 clones in the sample, 83% were seen once. The chain couples TRBV11-2 to TRBJ2-7; 11 bases are shared with TRBD2. Sequencing was performed on PBMCs. The clonotype originates from a woman aged 40 to 50 in good health and CMV-seropositive. The CDR3 bases are TGTGCCAGCAGCTTCTTGTCCGTAGCGGGAGGGTCCTACGAGCAGTACTTC. As protein: CASSFLSVAGGSYEQYF.